Listed here is a single T cell receptor (beta chain). Primers: 60 Vbeta forward and 13 Jbeta reverse. TCRdb keeps only in-frame clones here, not all; method: immunoSEQ multiplex PCR. In the table there are roughly 73,000 clones, 70% to 85% of which are singletons. The V gene's germline CDR1 is SGHTA and CDR2 FQGNSA. The V gene lost 5 bases and the J gene lost 6 bases, with 11 bases spanning the gap. The CDR3 is 13 residues long. The data derive from a study of cytomegalovirus exposure and HLA in healthy donors. The sequence came from a woman in her 50s in good health and CMV-seronegative. V usage is TRBV7-2 and J usage is TRBJ1-5; D may be TRBD1 (6 bases). The specimen sequenced was PBMCs. CDR3 sequence: CASSPTGIQPQHF. CDR3 nucleotide sequence: TGTGCCAGCAGCCCTACAGGGATTCAGCCCCAGCATTTT. The full variable domain, in which reference TRBV7-2 and TRBJ1-5 provide the parts outside the CDR3, is GAGVSQSPSNKVTEKGKDVELRCDPISGHTALYWYRQSLGQGLEFLIYFQGNSAPDKSGLPSDRFSAERTGGSVSTLTIQRTQQEDSAVYLCASSPTGIQPQHFGDGTRLSIL.